This T cell receptor (beta chain) came from a study of T cells after yellow fever vaccination. Conversion of TCR transcripts into cDNA relied on 5'RACE template switching, which added a universal primer site and UMIs. TCRdb ran MiXCR on the 5' RACE reads and lists one entry per CDR3 protein. Of 110,000 to 150,000 distinct CDR3 sequences in the sample, about 6.2% were seen once. Study-level findings and limits: The secondary response was weaker, and its peak arrived faster, on day 5 versus 15. Reappearance after the booster was observed for most primary-vaccination clones (roughly 97% CD4, almost 90% CD8). The bulk population could contribute abundant contaminating clonotypes to FACS-sorted repertoires.

A remark on this clonotype: Its target is unknown.

Trimming took 2 bases from V and 4 from J, leaving 16 bases between them. This CDR3 is built from 16 residues. Germline CDR1 is SGHTA and CDR2 is FQGNSA. The specimen was CD4+ T cells sorted from PBMCs, collected 10 days after the yellow fever booster vaccination. This clonotype originated in a man aged 30 to 39 who received the YFV17D yellow fever vaccine. V is TRBV7-2 and J is TRBJ2-3; maybe TRBD2 (5 bases). DNA for the CDR3: TGTGCCAGCAGCTTAACGGGAACCCGGGGTCCAGATACGCAGTATTTT. It specifies CASSLTGTRGPDTQYF.